One and the same sample provided the 3 T cell receptor beta chains below, sequenced in a study of cytomegalovirus exposure and HLA in healthy donors. A multiplex PCR was run with 60 Vbeta primers and 13 Jbeta primers. Generated by immunoSEQ multiplex PCR, the TCRdb table keeps only in-frame clones and is missing some. The sample gives 150,000 to 200,000 clones, around 84% of which show up once; under 7.5% is in the top ten. Source material: PBMCs. Receptors originate from a man aged 50-59 years in good health and CMV-seropositive.

The V call is TRBV6-6, the J call TRBJ1-2, with 9 bases identical to TRBD1. Germline V gene lookup returns CDR1 MNHNY and CDR2 SVGAGI (reference sequence). Trimming took 7 bases from V and 4 from J; bases not matched to a gene: 10. The CDR3 consists of 15 residues. The CDR3 protein is CASTPGTGSVYGYTF. The CDR3 nucleotides are TGTGCCAGCACCCCCGGGACAGGGTCTGTCTATGGCTACACCTTC.

This sequence joins TRBV18 and TRBJ1-1; 8 nucleotides match TRBD1. After removal of 3 bases from V and 3 bases from J, the junction contained 6 bases not matched to a gene. The CDR3 is 15 amino acids. Germline lookup yields CDR1 KGHSH and CDR2 LQKENI. The CDR3 DNA reads TGTGCCAGCTCACCGCAGGGGGCGCGGGACACTGAAGCTTTCTTT. Amino acids: CASSPQGARDTEAFF.

In its sample, this clone was seen once. CDR3 region: CASSLPGTKNIQYF. Written as DNA, the CDR3 is TGTGCCAGCAGCCTACCCGGGACTAAAAACATTCAGTACTTC. The chain employs TRBV5-5 and TRBJ2-4; tentative D call: TRBD2 (6 bases). This CDR3 contains 14 residues. Trimming took off 4 bases at V and 4 bases at J, with 12 bases between the two ends. Looked up from germline, CDR1 is SGHKS and CDR2 is YYEKEE (reference sequence).